The clone carrying this T cell receptor (beta chain) was seen repeatedly, ten times or more. This sample is drawn from a study of T-cell reconstitution after alpha-beta-depleted transplantation in children. Researchers prepared the TCRbeta library using unique molecular identifiers, the study reports. TCRdb re-called the PCR reads with MiXCR, one entry per CDR3 protein. Among more than 200,000 distinct CDR3 sequences, approximately 9.7% were seen once, and the ten largest hold 5% to 5.5%. This CDR3 comprises 14 residues. V lost 0 bases and J lost 4, with 10 bases in between. Germline CDR1 and CDR2: SGHRS and YFSETQ.

The source material was PBMCs from the stem cell graft donor, sampled from the stem cell graft. V usage is TRBV5-1 and J usage is TRBJ1-2; D remains unclear. The TCR sequence derives from a human donor who donated a stem cell graft to a child with SCID. This chain's CDR3 is CASSLVSLSYGYTF. Written as DNA, the CDR3 is TGCGCCAGCAGCTTGGTATCCCTATCCTATGGCTACACCTTC.